The 15 T cell receptor beta chains below come from one sample, sequenced in a study of T cell responses to AZD1222 COVID-19 vaccine. The data were produced by immunoSEQ multiplex PCR, yet TCRdb's version contains in-frame clones alone and is incomplete. The sample has over 75,000 clones; about 88% are singletons. The material sequenced was peripheral blood, taken on day 0 of AZD1222 vaccination. All receptors derive from an adult in good health.

The chain carries TRBV7-9 and TRBJ1-4, with 7 bases identical to TRBD1. The CDR3 length is 14 residues. V shed 4 bases, J shed 4 bases, and the junction held 3 bases outside the gene matches. CDR1 SEHNR and CDR2 FQNEAQ come from the germline V gene (reference sequence). The CDR3, as DNA: TGTGCCAGCAGCTCGGGACAGAGTAATGAAAAACTGTTTTTT. It specifies CASSSGQSNEKLFF.

V gene TRBV5-6 combines with J gene TRBJ2-2; weak D call: TRBD2 (6 bases). The CDR3 runs 16 residues. Trimming removed 7 bases at V and 0 bases at J, with 16 bases between. In germline, CDR1 is SGHDT, CDR2 YYEEEE. CDR3 sequence (DNA): TGTGCCAGCCTCCCGGGGGAGGAGGCGAACACCGGGGAGCTGTTTTTT. Protein product: CASLPGEEANTGELFF. Full variable domain (missing parts from reference TRBV5-6 and TRBJ2-2): DAGVTQSPTHLIKTRGQQVTLRCSPKSGHDTVSWYQQALGQGPQFIFQYYEEEERQRGNFPDRFSGHQFPNYSSELNVNALLLGDSALYLCASLPGEEANTGELFFGEGSRLTVL.

The chain employs TRBV7-9 and TRBJ2-3; 13 bases line up with TRBD2. Germline assignment: CDR1 SEHNR and CDR2 FQNEAQ (reference sequence). V lost 4 bases, J lost 3 bases, and 1 base stayed unmatched. The CDR3 extends over 15 amino acids. The CDR3 sequence is CASSWTSGSTDTQYF. DNA for the CDR3: TGTGCCAGCAGCTGGACTAGCGGGAGTACAGATACGCAGTATTTT. Looking up the rest from reference TRBV7-9 and TRBJ2-3 gives the full variable domain: DTGVSQNPRHKITKRGQNVTFRCDPISEHNRLYWYRQTLGQGPEFLTYFQNEAQLEKSRLLSDRFSAERPKGSFSTLEIQRTEQGDSAMYLCASSWTSGSTDTQYFGPGTRLTVL.

The rearrangement joins TRBV28 to TRBJ1-1; no definite D call. The CDR3 is 10 amino acids. Between the trimmed V and J ends, which lost 8 bases and 3 bases, there was a span of 4 bases. Per germline, CDR1 MDHEN and CDR2 SYDVKM. Here the CDR3 DNA reads TGTGCCAGCTCCTACACTGAAGCTTTCTTT. Translated: CASSYTEAFF. The entire variable domain, with the rest obtained from reference TRBV28 and TRBJ1-1, is as follows: DVKVTQSSRYLVKRTGEKVFLECVQDMDHENMFWYRQDPGLGLRLIYFSYDVKMKEKGDIPEGYSVSREKKERFSLILESASTNQTSMYLCASSYTEAFFGQGTRLTVV.

The genes are TRBV30 and TRBJ2-1, with D unclear. The V end was cut by 1 base, the J end by 7 bases, with 8 bases between. This CDR3 contains 12 residues. Germline V gives CDR1 GTSNPN, CDR2 SVGIG (reference sequence). DNA of the CDR3: TGTGCCTGGAGTGAACAAGGGAATGAGCAGTTCTTC. Translating gives CAWSEQGNEQFF.

The V call is TRBV2, the J call TRBJ2-2, with D perhaps TRBD1 or TRBD2 (5 bases each). Germline V lookup: CDR1 SNHLY, CDR2 FYNNEI. V was cut by 6 bases and J by 4 bases, with 12 bases left in between. The CDR3 runs 14 residues. CDR3 nucleotides: TGTGCCAGCAGGATTGAGGGACGCACCGGGGAGCTGTTTTTT. Residues: CASRIEGRTGELFF. Looking up the rest from reference TRBV2 and TRBJ2-2 gives the full variable domain: EPEVTQTPSHQVTQMGQEVILRCVPISNHLYFYWYRQILGQKVEFLVSFYNNEISEKSEIFDDQFSVERPDGSNFTLKIRSTKLEDSAMYFCASRIEGRTGELFFGEGSRLTVL.

The chain links TRBV19 to TRBJ2-3, with a possible D match to TRBD1 (5 bases). This CDR3 region has 12 residues. Per the germline V gene, CDR1 is LNHDA and CDR2 is SQIVND (reference sequence). V gave up 4 bases and J gave up 5 bases, with 7 bases separating them. This chain's CDR3 is CASSNRGDTQYF. The CDR3 nucleotides are TGTGCCAGTAGTAATAGGGGAGATACGCAGTATTTT. Full variable domain (rest looked up from reference TRBV19 and TRBJ2-3): DGGITQSPKYLFRKEGQNVTLSCEQNLNHDAMYWYRQDPGQGLRLIYYSQIVNDFQKGDIAEGYSVSREKKESFPLTVTSAQKNPTAFYLCASSNRGDTQYFGPGTRLTVL.

The J gene is TRBJ2-1, the V gene TRBV18; no reliable D call. The V and J ends lost 4 bases and 5 bases respectively, with 12 bases between them. Germline values: CDR1 KGHSH, CDR2 LQKENI. There are 14 residues in the CDR3. CDR3 protein: CASSLLPMDNEQFF. CDR3 bases: TGTGCCAGCTCACTGCTCCCCATGGACAATGAGCAGTTCTTC.

The rearrangement uses TRBV5-4 and TRBJ1-2; D ambiguous. In germline, CDR1 is SGHNT, CDR2 YYREEE (reference sequence). This CDR3 comprises 13 residues. The germline V and J ends were trimmed by 0 bases and 4 bases, with 7 bases remaining between them. The DNA for the CDR3 is TGTGCCAGCAGCTTGGGGGGTAGCTATGGCTACACCTTC. This sequence encodes CASSLGGSYGYTF.

V gene TRBV6-5 combines with J gene TRBJ1-1, with TRBD1 matching over 8 bases. Trimming removed 6 bases from V and 6 bases from J; junction bases left unmatched: 12. Looked up from germline, CDR1 is MNHEY and CDR2 is SVGAGI. This CDR3 comprises 15 residues. The CDR3: CASRRPSGTGAEAFF. For the CDR3, the DNA is TGTGCCAGCAGACGCCCTTCGGGGACAGGCGCTGAAGCTTTCTTT.

This clone was detected only once. The chain recombines TRBV28 with TRBJ1-5; possibly TRBD1 for D (5 bases). Germline V gene lookup returns CDR1 MDHEN and CDR2 SYDVKM. Between the trimmed V and J ends, which lost 7 bases and 3 bases, there was a span of 13 bases. The CDR3 contains 14 residues. In nucleotides, the CDR3 is TGTGCCAGCACTGGGGGAGGTATCAATCAGCCCCAGCATTTT. Translated: CASTGGGINQPQHF. The full variable domain, rest sourced from reference TRBV28 and TRBJ1-5, is DVKVTQSSRYLVKRTGEKVFLECVQDMDHENMFWYRQDPGLGLRLIYFSYDVKMKEKGDIPEGYSVSREKKERFSLILESASTNQTSMYLCASTGGGINQPQHFGDGTRLSIL.

The V and J genes are TRBV9 and TRBJ2-1; 10 positions agree with TRBD1. The CDR3 has 14 residues. Looked up from germline, CDR1 is SGDLS and CDR2 is YYNGEE. J gave up 14 bases and V 0 bases, and 8 bases lay outside the gene matches. The CDR3 spells CASSVDGIGQGEFF. DNA of the CDR3: TGTGCCAGCAGCGTAGACGGGATCGGACAGGGGGAGTTCTTC.

In its sample, this clone was seen a few times. The gene calls are TRBV5-8 and TRBJ1-5; a weak D match, TRBD1 (5 bases). This CDR3 has 19 amino acids. V was cut by 4 bases and J by 1 base, with 24 bases left in between. Germline values: CDR1 SGHTS, CDR2 YDEGEE. The CDR3 DNA follows: TGTGCCAGCAGCGCCCTTGGGACTCTTCCTGAGGGAAGCAATCAGCCCCAGCATTTT. This translates into CASSALGTLPEGSNQPQHF.

V and J are TRBV27 and TRBJ2-1, with 9 bases aligning to TRBD2. V shed 7 bases and J 1 base; nucleotides not matched to a gene: 8. Germline V gives CDR1 MNHEY, CDR2 SMNVEV (reference sequence). The CDR3 is 16 amino acids. CDR3 amino acids: CASKREVFRSYNEQFF. The CDR3 DNA is TGTGCCAGCAAGCGGGAGGTGTTCAGGTCCTACAATGAGCAGTTCTTC.

The chain has TRBV7-3 and TRBJ1-1; D not certain. CDR1 is SGHTA and CDR2 is FQGTGA in the germline V gene. V was shortened by 6 bases and J by 1 base, with 9 bases between the two germline ends. The CDR3 loop spans 13 amino acids. The CDR3 DNA follows: TGTGCCAGCAGTCTGACGGAGAACACTGAAGCTTTCTTT. Its translation is CASSLTENTEAFF. Full variable domain (rest looked up from reference TRBV7-3 and TRBJ1-1): GAGVSQTPSNKVTEKGKYVELRCDPISGHTALYWYRQSLGQGPEFLIYFQGTGAADDSGLPNDRFFAVRPEGSVSTLKIQRTERGDSAVYLCASSLTENTEAFFGQGTRLTVV.